A selection of T cell receptor beta chains follows, all from one sample in a study of cytomegalovirus exposure and HLA in healthy donors. The method was immunoSEQ multiplex PCR; TCRdb's version includes in-frame clones alone and lacks a portion of them. Here the sample spans 150,000 to 180,000 clones, roughly 77% being singletons. What was sequenced was PBMCs. The receptors originated from a man aged 25 to 45 in good health and CMV-seropositive. The CDR3 runs from the conserved cysteine through the conserved F or W. D genes are given only for firm matches. Only part of the rows carry a size: once, few, many, or a class if the clone is expanded.

CDR3 DNA | CDR3 protein | clone size | J gene | D gene | V gene
TGCAGCGTTGAGGGGAGGTTATCTAACTATGGCTACACCTTC | CSVEGRLSNYGYTF | NA | TRBJ1-2 | NA | TRBV29-1
TGTGCCAGCAGTACACTGGCGGGAGAATTTACAGATACGCAGTATTTT | CASSTLAGEFTDTQYF | NA | TRBJ2-3 | TRBD2 | TRBV28
TGTGCCAGCACCCAACGGACAGGGGGCAATGAGCAGTTCTTC | CASTQRTGGNEQFF | few | TRBJ2-1 | TRBD1 | TRBV6-1
TGTGCCAGCAGCTTGAAAGGGGCCAACACTGAAGCTTTCTTT | CASSLKGANTEAFF | NA | TRBJ1-1 | NA | TRBV5-6
TGTGCCAGCAGTTTGAAGGCTTCAGGGGTGGATGGCTACACCTTC | CASSLKASGVDGYTF | NA | TRBJ1-2 | NA | TRBV27
TGTGCCAGTAGCGGGACTACCACAGATACGCAGTATTTT | CASSGTTTDTQYF | NA | TRBJ2-3 | TRBD2 | TRBV19
TGTGCCAGCAGCAAACAACAGGGTTTATCCTATGGCTACACCTTC | CASSKQQGLSYGYTF | NA | TRBJ1-2 | NA | TRBV7-9
TGTGCCAGCTGCACGGGGTTGACAGATACGCAGTATTTT | CASCTGLTDTQYF | NA | TRBJ2-3 | NA | TRBV2
TGTGCCAGCAGCCCGATACGGACAGGGACAATCTATACTAACTATGGCTACACCTTC | CASSPIRTGTIYTNYGYTF | NA | TRBJ1-2 | TRBD1 | TRBV7-9
TGTGCCAGCAGTTTAGGGCAGCAAGAGACCCAGTACTTC | CASSLGQQETQYF | NA | TRBJ2-5 | NA | TRBV28
TGTGCCAGCAGGGCACCGGGACAGGGGGGCGAGCAGTACTTC | CASRAPGQGGEQYF | NA | TRBJ2-7 | TRBD1 | TRBV25-1
TGTGCCAGCAGCCCAACGGAGGACAGAACCCACTACAATGAGCAGTTCTTC | CASSPTEDRTHYNEQFF | NA | TRBJ2-1 | NA | TRBV4-2
TGTGCCAGCAGTTTAGGACTTAGCACAGATACGCAGTATTTT | CASSLGLSTDTQYF | NA | TRBJ2-3 | NA | TRBV6-5
TGTGCCAGCAGTCCCGGACTAGCGGGAGAGAATGAGCAGTTCTTC | CASSPGLAGENEQFF | NA | TRBJ2-1 | TRBD2 | TRBV27
TGTGCCAGCAGTTCCTGGACAGGGTACACTGAAGCTTTCTTT | CASSSWTGYTEAFF | NA | TRBJ1-1 | TRBD1 | TRBV28
TGTGCCAGCAGAGTTAGACGCGGCCTGGAGCAGTACTTC | CASRVRRGLEQYF | NA | TRBJ2-7 | NA | TRBV6-5
TGTGCCAGCAACCCCAGGGGGCCTCGAAGTTGGCAGTATTTT | CASNPRGPRSWQYF | NA | TRBJ2-3 | TRBD1 | TRBV28
TGTGCCAGCAGTCTAAGCGGGGCGGCCTACGAGCAGTACTTC | CASSLSGAAYEQYF | NA | TRBJ2-7 | TRBD2 | TRBV28
TGTGCCAGCAGCCGCCGTCAGGGCAGGGGGCGGAGTGAAGCTTTCTTT | CASSRRQGRGRSEAFF | NA | TRBJ1-1 | TRBD1 | TRBV11-2
TGTGCCAGCAGCTCCCTGATGCGGGGGGGCACCGGGGAGCTGTTTTTT | CASSSLMRGGTGELFF | NA | TRBJ2-2 | TRBD2 | TRBV7-2
TGTGCCTGGAGTACCCTAATCGACAGGGGGCTCGCTGAAGCTTTCTTT | CAWSTLIDRGLAEAFF | NA | TRBJ1-1 | TRBD1 | TRBV30
TGCGCCAGCAGCCAAGATTGGAAGACAGATCAGCCCCAGCATTTT | CASSQDWKTDQPQHF | NA | TRBJ1-5 | NA | TRBV4-1
TGTGCCAGCAGTCTACCGCAGGGGTACGAGCAGTACTTC | CASSLPQGYEQYF | NA | TRBJ2-7 | NA | TRBV28
TGTGCCAGCAGTGAATCCGCGGGGTTGGAAAACACTGAAGCTTTCTTT | CASSESAGLENTEAFF | NA | TRBJ1-1 | NA | TRBV25-1
TGTGCCAGCAGCCTCCTTCCGGGACAGGGTCTGCGTGGCTACACCTTC | CASSLLPGQGLRGYTF | NA | TRBJ1-2 | TRBD1 | TRBV9
TGTGCCAGCAGCGTAGCTACTACTAGCGGTCACACCGGGGAGCTGTTTTTT | CASSVATTSGHTGELFF | few | TRBJ2-2 | TRBD2 | TRBV9
TGTGCCAGCAGCTTGGGGACTAGCGTCTACAATGAGCAGTTCTTC | CASSLGTSVYNEQFF | NA | TRBJ2-1 | TRBD2 | TRBV7-9
TGCGCCAGCAGCTGGGGACAGGGGGATCAGCCCCAGCATTTT | CASSWGQGDQPQHF | NA | TRBJ1-5 | TRBD1 | TRBV5-1
TGTGCCAGCAGCTCTCCCGGGACTAGCGGGGGTTTCTCCTACGAGCAGTACTTC | CASSSPGTSGGFSYEQYF | NA | TRBJ2-7 | TRBD2 | TRBV13
TGTGCCAGCAGCTCCCTCTCCTTGGGACAGGGGGCTTGGACCGGGGAGCTGTTTTTT | CASSSLSLGQGAWTGELFF | NA | TRBJ2-2 | TRBD1 | TRBV5-6
TGTGCCAGCTCACAGGCTTCAGACAACACCGGCACCTTC | CASSQASDNTGTF | NA | TRBJ1-2 | NA | TRBV18
TGTGCCAGCAGCCTAAAAGGGGGCGGCACTGAAGCTTTCTTT | CASSLKGGGTEAFF | NA | TRBJ1-1 | TRBD1 | TRBV13
TGTGCCAGCAGTCCAGGGGATAATTCCTACGAGCAGTACTTC | CASSPGDNSYEQYF | few | TRBJ2-7 | NA | TRBV6-4
TGTGCCAGCAGCCTTCGGTCAGGACAGGGTTTTTCTACAGATACGCAGTATTTT | CASSLRSGQGFSTDTQYF | NA | TRBJ2-3 | TRBD1 | TRBV11-2
TGTGCCTGGTCCGGACAGGGGGACAATCAGCCCCAGCATTTT | CAWSGQGDNQPQHF | once | TRBJ1-5 | TRBD1 | TRBV30
TGTGCCAGCAGCCAACAGAGCGGGGGGGCCGGGTACGAGCAGTACTTC | CASSQQSGGAGYEQYF | NA | TRBJ2-7 | TRBD2 | TRBV4-2
TGTGCCAGCCGTCCGGGACAGGGTCTAAATGAGCAGTTCTTC | CASRPGQGLNEQFF | NA | TRBJ2-1 | TRBD1 | TRBV27
TGCGCCAGCAGCTTGGGGACAGGTTTGAACACTGAAGCTTTCTTT | CASSLGTGLNTEAFF | NA | TRBJ1-1 | TRBD1 | TRBV5-1
TGTGCCAGCAGTTCGGGACAGGGTAGGGAGACCCAGTACTTC | CASSSGQGRETQYF | NA | TRBJ2-5 | TRBD1 | TRBV27
TGTGCCAGCAGCTTGGAACAGGGGGCCTATGGCTACACCTTC | CASSLEQGAYGYTF | few | TRBJ1-2 | TRBD1 | TRBV5-5
TGTGCCAGCAGTCCTGGACAGGGATCTGGAAACACCATATATTTT | CASSPGQGSGNTIYF | NA | TRBJ1-3 | TRBD1 | TRBV28
TGTGCCAGCAGCGCCTCAGAGGACAGTGTGCAGCCCCAGCATTTT | CASSASEDSVQPQHF | NA | TRBJ1-5 | NA | TRBV9
TGTGCCAGCAGGCTGGGCCGGAACACTGAAGCTTTCTTT | CASRLGRNTEAFF | once | TRBJ1-1 | NA | TRBV6-5